This TCR beta chain was identified during a study of cytomegalovirus exposure and HLA in healthy donors. At the time of sampling, donors were nominally healthy, though unrecorded immune exposures were likely. Primers included in the PCR were 60 Vbeta and 13 Jbeta primers. The method was immunoSEQ multiplex PCR; TCRdb's version includes in-frame clones alone and lacks a portion of them. The table records 100,000 to 150,000 clones, roughly 74% of them present only once. The material sequenced was PBMCs. This clonotype originated in a man aged 35 to 55 in good health and CMV-seronegative.

For the CDR3, the DNA is TGTGCCAGCAGTGAAGAACAGGGGTCTAGCCACGAGCAGTACTTC. This sequence encodes CASSEEQGSSHEQYF. V usage is TRBV6-1 and J usage is TRBJ2-7, with 7 bases lining up with TRBD1. The CDR3 has 15 amino acids. Germline assignment: CDR1 MNHNS and CDR2 SASEGT. V lost 1 base, J lost 5 bases, and 8 bases stayed unmatched.